These 17 T cell receptor beta chains were all obtained from the same sample, sequenced in a study of lymphopenia after photon versus proton radiotherapy. The assay was immunoSEQ multiplex PCR, and TCRdb's table has in-frame clones only and misses some. The sample lists approximately 65,000 clones, around 86% occurring once. The sequences come from peripheral blood, collected from a patient treated with proton-based radiotherapy. All receptors derive from an elderly man with esophageal cancer.

J is TRBJ1-5 and V is TRBV7-9; D is unresolved. The germline CDR1 and CDR2 sequences are SEHNR and FQNEAQ (reference sequence). Deletions cut 3 bases from V and 0 bases from J, with 15 bases between. There are 17 residues in the CDR3. The CDR3 coding sequence is TGTGCCAGCAGCTTTGTTTCCGACCCTTATAGCAATCAGCCCCAGCATTTT. Residues: CASSFVSDPYSNQPQHF.

V gene TRBV11-3 combines with J gene TRBJ2-5, with D perhaps matching TRBD2 (6 bases). Trimming removed 1 base from V and 5 bases from J, with 11 bases in between. The germline V gene encodes CDR1 SGHNT and CDR2 YENEEA. The CDR3 has 14 amino acids. CDR3 bases: TGTGCCAGCAGCTTAGGGGGGGATAGGGAGACCCAGTACTTC. It specifies CASSLGGDRETQYF.

This clone was found once. The CDR3 region is CASSRGVEGTINEQYF. CDR3 DNA sequence: TGTGCCAGCAGTAGGGGAGTGGAGGGGACGATAAACGAGCAGTACTTC. This sequence joins TRBV27 and TRBJ2-7, with D perhaps matching TRBD2 (6 bases). With 5 bases removed from V and 5 bases from J, the gap between germline ends came to 22 bases. CDR1 and CDR2 from the germline V gene are MNHEY and SMNVEV (reference sequence). The CDR3 spans 16 residues.

The rearrangement uses TRBV18 and TRBJ2-6; D gene uncertain. Germline CDR1 reads KGHSH; CDR2 reads LQKENI. V was clipped by 2 bases and J by 0 bases, with 8 bases between them. This CDR3 is built from 16 residues. The CDR3 DNA reads TGTGCCAGCTCACCAGCACCCCGCTCTGGGGCCAACGTCCTGACTTTC. It is translated as CASSPAPRSGANVLTF. The full variable domain, rest sourced from reference TRBV18 and TRBJ2-6, is NAGVMQNPRHLVRRRGQEARLRCSPMKGHSHVYWYRQLPEEGLKFMVYLQKENIIDESGMPKERFSAEFPKEGPSILRIQQVVRGDSAAYFCASSPAPRSGANVLTFGAGSRLTVL.

The genes are TRBV18 and TRBJ2-5, with a weak D call TRBD2 (5 bases). V dropped 0 bases and J dropped 5 bases, with 7 bases sitting between them. The CDR3 loop spans 13 amino acids. The germline V gene has CDR1 KGHSH and CDR2 LQKENI. In DNA form, the CDR3 reads TGTGCCAGCTCACCACCGGGAGATGAGACCCAGTACTTC. This sequence encodes CASSPPGDETQYF.

The chain combines TRBV11-2 with TRBJ2-3, with D unresolved. Germline lookup yields CDR1 SGHAT and CDR2 FQNNGV. With 3 bases removed from V and 1 base from J, the gap between germline ends came to 8 bases. This CDR3 is 14 amino acids long. CDR3 bases: TGTGCCAGCAGCTTTAGGCCGGGCACAGATACGCAGTATTTT. This gives the protein CASSFRPGTDTQYF.

The chain is built from TRBV4-3 and TRBJ2-3; the D is unclear. Germline V lookup: CDR1 LGHNA, CDR2 YSLEER. CDR3 length: 15 residues. Trimming cost V 5 bases and J 0 bases, with 12 bases left between them. The CDR3 spells CASSVRRMSTDTQYF. The CDR3 DNA reads as TGCGCCAGCAGCGTTCGCCGCATGAGCACAGATACGCAGTATTTT.

The chain is built from TRBV10-3 and TRBJ1-5; 9 bases fit TRBD1. Germline lookup yields CDR1 ENHRY and CDR2 SYGVKD. J gave up 6 bases and V 5 bases, and 5 bases lay outside the gene matches. CDR3 length: 14 amino acids. The CDR3 DNA reads TGTGCCATCAGTCGGACAGGGGACGGTCAGCCCCAGCATTTT. Amino acids: CAISRTGDGQPQHF.

The sample holds a few counts of this clone. The chain is built from TRBV7-2 and TRBJ1-5, with D uncertain. Germline values: CDR1 SGHTA, CDR2 FQGNSA. Trimming removed 1 base from V and 2 bases from J, with 6 bases in between. CDR3 length equals 14 residues. The CDR3 DNA reads TGTGCCAGCAGCTTAGTAAGTGGCAATCAGCCCCAGCATTTT. It specifies CASSLVSGNQPQHF.

The chain combines TRBV19 with TRBJ1-4; D is ambiguous. CDR1 and CDR2 (germline): LNHDA, SQIVND (reference sequence). V was trimmed by 2 bases and J by 5 bases, leaving 15 bases between them. This CDR3 has 16 residues. As DNA, the CDR3 is TGTGCCAGTAGTATAAGCGGTCAGGCTGGGAATGAAAAACTGTTTTTT. This encodes CASSISGQAGNEKLFF.

The chain couples TRBV27 to TRBJ2-5, with D tentatively TRBD1 (6 bases). The germline gives CDR1 MNHEY, CDR2 SMNVEV (reference sequence). V was cut by 0 bases and J by 4 bases, with 24 bases left in between. The CDR3 is 19 amino acids. DNA for the CDR3: TGTGCCAGCAGTTTATCGAACCGCCCGGGACACCCTAGGCGAGAGACCCAGTACTTC. Amino acids: CASSLSNRPGHPRRETQYF.

This clone turned up a few times. The chain joins TRBV11-2 to TRBJ2-5, with 7 nucleotides matching TRBD1. The CDR3 contains 15 residues. Trimming removed 8 bases from V and 4 bases from J; junction bases left unmatched: 13. Germline V gene data show CDR1 as SGHAT and CDR2 as FQNNGV. This chain's CDR3 is CASGRQGLITETQYF. CDR3 nucleotides: TGTGCCAGCGGTAGACAGGGATTGATAACAGAGACCCAGTACTTC. The complete variable domain, with remaining parts taken from reference TRBV11-2 and TRBJ2-5, reads EAGVAQSPRYKIIEKRQSVAFWCNPISGHATLYWYQQILGQGPKLLIQFQNNGVVDDSQLPKDRFSAERLKGVDSTLKIQPAKLEDSAVYLCASGRQGLITETQYFGPGTRLLVL.

The gene calls are TRBV6-5 and TRBJ2-3, with 12 nucleotides matching TRBD1. The CDR3 is made up of 15 amino acids. V was pared by 2 bases and J by 6 bases, with 3 bases of the junction left unmatched. CDR1 is MNHEY and CDR2 is SVGAGI in the germline V gene. The CDR3 DNA follows: TGTGCCAGCAGTTACAGGGGGACAGGGGGCGATACGCAGTATTTT. Amino acids: CASSYRGTGGDTQYF.

The chain links TRBV10-3 to TRBJ2-3, with 13 bases that match TRBD2. V lost 7 bases to trimming and J lost 4 bases; unmatched junction nucleotides: 8. The CDR3 is made up of 16 amino acids. The germline V gene has CDR1 ENHRY and CDR2 SYGVKD. The CDR3, as DNA: TGTGCCATCACTAAGGGACTAGCGGGGCTCGCAGATACGCAGTATTTT. This encodes CAITKGLAGLADTQYF.

In this sample, this clone turned up once. The chain employs TRBV7-3 and TRBJ2-3; D perhaps matches TRBD1 (7 bases). Trimming stripped 2 bases from V and 3 bases from J, with 12 bases between. The germline V gene has CDR1 SGHTA and CDR2 FQGTGA. The CDR3 has 15 residues. The CDR3 loop is CASSLGGGRTDTQYF. The CDR3 region has the DNA TGTGCCAGCAGCTTAGGAGGGGGCCGGACAGATACGCAGTATTTT.

Only a few counts were recorded for this clone. The gene calls are TRBV7-9 and TRBJ2-2; D is uncertain. Germline loops: CDR1 SEHNR, CDR2 FQNEAQ (reference sequence). This CDR3 comprises 15 residues. Trimming left V 1 base short and J 4 bases short, with 10 bases between. The chain's CDR3 is CASSLGRSITGELFF. CDR3 sequence (DNA): TGTGCCAGCAGCTTAGGTCGGTCTATCACCGGGGAGCTGTTTTTT.

The chain employs TRBV7-2 and TRBJ2-7, with 11 bases that match TRBD2. The ends lost 5 bases at V and 7 bases at J; junction bases unmatched: 10. Looked up from germline, CDR1 is SGHTA and CDR2 is FQGNSA. The CDR3 runs to 15 residues. CDR3 sequence: CASSRGTSGTLEQYF. CDR3 bases: TGTGCCAGCAGCCGGGGGACTAGCGGAACTCTGGAGCAGTACTTC. The full variable domain, its missing parts supplied by reference TRBV7-2 and TRBJ2-7, is GAGVSQSPSNKVTEKGKDVELRCDPISGHTALYWYRQSLGQGLEFLIYFQGNSAPDKSGLPSDRFSAERTGGSVSTLTIQRTQQEDSAVYLCASSRGTSGTLEQYFGPGTRLTVT.